Many counts were recorded for the clone carrying this T cell receptor beta chain. The data are from a study of T cells in Graves' hyperthyroidism and ophthalmopathy. Patients having uncontrolled infection, another autoimmune disease, pregnancy or lactation were not included. The PBMCs were taken from over 9.5 ml of fresh peripheral blood. The CDR3 regions of TCR beta were amplified from RNA transcripts. During a first-round RT-PCR of the TCR CDR3, the HTBI primer set was used. TCRdb re-derived calls from the multiplex PCR reads in MiXCR, one entry per CDR3 protein. The data contain 240,000 or so distinct CDR3 sequences, 16% of them singletons. The sample comprised blood. The sequence was obtained from a woman aged 18-35 years with Graves' ophthalmopathy.

The chain's CDR3 is CASSLTPTGGGHGYTF. Here the CDR3 DNA reads TGTGCCAGCAGTTTAACACCGACGGGGGGCGGTCATGGCTACACCTTC. The chain couples TRBV28 to TRBJ1-2; the D gene is possibly TRBD1 (6 bases). Germline CDR1 and CDR2: MDHEN and SYDVKM. V was clipped by 2 bases and J by 6 bases, with 19 bases between them. The CDR3 length is 16 residues.